The next 28 T cell receptor beta chains were all read from a single sample in a study of T-cell reconstitution after alpha-beta-depleted transplantation in children. Unique molecular identifiers were used in preparing the TCRbeta library. TCRdb itself ran the PCR reads through MiXCR, one entry per CDR3 protein. Of 150,000 to 250,000 distinct CDR3 sequences in the sample, 5% to 7.5% are singletons; the top ten hold under 5%. Material: PBMCs, obtained before TCRalphabeta/CD19-depleted stem cell transplant. The source is a girl in the first two years of life with combined immunodeficiency, due to receive a stem cell transplant.

This clonotype showed up many times. The chain has TRBV7-2 and TRBJ2-3; 8 nucleotides match TRBD1. The ends lost 6 bases at V and 4 bases at J; junction bases unmatched: 9. This CDR3 comprises 15 residues. Germline loops: CDR1 SGHTA, CDR2 FQGNSA. CDR3 loop: CASRQTRGRADTQYF. In DNA, the CDR3 is TGTGCCAGCAGGCAGACCAGGGGGCGCGCAGATACGCAGTATTTT. Full variable domain (missing parts from reference TRBV7-2 and TRBJ2-3): GAGVSQSPSNKVTEKGKDVELRCDPISGHTALYWYRQSLGQGLEFLIYFQGNSAPDKSGLPSDRFSAERTGGSVSTLTIQRTQQEDSAVYLCASRQTRGRADTQYFGPGTRLTVL.

This clonotype showed up many times. The chain links TRBV7-4 to TRBJ2-1; D unclear. The CDR3 extends over 10 amino acids. Germline loops: CDR1 SGHVT, CDR2 SQSDAQ. V gave up 8 bases and J gave up 7 bases, with 6 bases separating them. The CDR3 DNA reads as TGTGCCAGCCCCGTGAATGAGCAGTTCTTC. This codes for CASPVNEQFF.

At least ten counts were recorded for this clonotype. The rearrangement uses TRBV5-1 and TRBJ2-5; D is uncertain. This CDR3 has 13 residues. The ends were cut back, 4 bases at V and 5 bases at J, with 12 bases in the middle. Germline V CDR1 and CDR2: SGHRS, YFSETQ. Here the CDR3 DNA reads TGCGCCAGCAGCCCCCCCCCTGAGGAGACCCAGTACTTC. Translated: CASSPPPEETQYF. The full variable domain, its missing parts supplied by reference TRBV5-1 and TRBJ2-5, is KAGVTQTPRYLIKTRGQQVTLSCSPISGHRSVSWYQQTPGQGLQFLFEYFSETQRNKGNFPGRFSGRQFSNSRSEMNVSTLELGDSALYLCASSPPPEETQYFGPGTRLLVL.

The genes are TRBV6-1 and TRBJ2-1; 13 bases align to TRBD2. V shed 1 base, J shed 8 bases, and the junction held 5 bases outside the gene matches. The CDR3 runs to 16 residues. CDR1 and CDR2 from the germline V gene are MNHNS and SASEGT. The CDR3 nucleotides are TGTGCCAGCAGTGAAGGGACTAGCGGGAGCCGGGATGAGCAGTTCTTC. This sequence encodes CASSEGTSGSRDEQFF.

The sample holds many counts of this clonotype. V gene TRBV20-1 combines with J gene TRBJ2-4; 11 bases match TRBD2. This CDR3 is 14 amino acids long. Germline V gene sequence: CDR1 DFQATT, CDR2 SNEGSKA (reference sequence). V was pared by 7 bases and J by 4 bases, with 6 bases of the junction left unmatched. In DNA form, the CDR3 reads TGCAGTGTAAGACTAGCGGGGCGTAAAAACATTCAGTACTTC. It encodes CSVRLAGRKNIQYF.

This clonotype was seen many times. This sequence joins TRBV11-2 and TRBJ1-5; no clear D. The CDR3 has 18 amino acids. Trimming took 5 bases from V and 2 from J, leaving 22 bases between them. The germline gives CDR1 SGHAT, CDR2 FQNNGV. CDR3 protein: CASSGEAVAPVGNQPQHF. The CDR3 DNA reads as TGTGCCAGCAGCGGCGAGGCTGTGGCCCCGGTGGGCAATCAGCCCCAGCATTTT.

In its sample, this clonotype was seen a few times. CDR3 nucleotide sequence: TGCGCCAGCAGCTCCGGAGGCGTCCCTAGTCGGTCCCTCCACTTT. This gives the protein CASSSGGVPSRSLHF. The rearrangement links TRBV5-1 to TRBJ1-6; no firm D call. The CDR3 has 15 residues. V lost 3 bases to trimming and J lost 14 bases, with 21 bases between them. Per germline, CDR1 SGHRS and CDR2 YFSETQ.

This clonotype was counted many times. The CDR3, as DNA: TGTGCCAGCAGTCATTTAGACAAACCTGGGGCCAACGTCCTGACTTTC. This gives the protein CASSHLDKPGANVLTF. The chain employs TRBV28 and TRBJ2-6, with D unclear. Germline values: CDR1 MDHEN, CDR2 SYDVKM. Trimming shortened V by 5 bases and J by 2 bases, and 13 bases separated the two germline ends. CDR3 size: 16 residues.

This clonotype has at least ten counts. V gene TRBV15 combines with J gene TRBJ2-2; 7 bases map to TRBD1. Trimming cost V 8 bases and J 4 bases; bases outside gene matches: 7. The CDR3 covers 14 residues. The germline CDR1 and CDR2 sequences are LNHNV and YYDKDF (reference sequence). CDR3 region: CATGQDSVTGELFF. CDR3 in DNA: TGTGCCACCGGACAGGACTCGGTCACCGGGGAGCTGTTTTTT.

This clonotype was seen at least ten times. V gene TRBV12-3 or TRBV12-4 combines with J gene TRBJ1-1; 7 bases are shared with TRBD1. The V segment lost 6 bases and the J segment 0 bases; nucleotides outside the gene matches: 1. CDR3 length equals 13 residues. The CDR3 bases are TGTGCCAGCAGGGGACAGTTGAACACTGAAGCTTTCTTT. This translates into CASRGQLNTEAFF.

This clonotype was counted ten times or more. The junction departs from germline at one end; a sequencing error may be responsible. J is TRBJ2-1 and V is TRBV9; TRBD2 matches 13 bases. CDR3 length: 12 amino acids. Germline V gene lookup returns CDR1 SGDLS and CDR2 YYNGEE. CDR3 coding DNA: TGTGCCAGCAGCGGTACTAGCGGGAGGGCCCTCTTC. This codes for CASSGTSGRALF. Full variable domain (outside the CDR3, taken from reference TRBV9 and TRBJ2-1): DSGVTQTPKHLITATGQRVTLRCSPRSGDLSVYWYQQSLDQGLQFLIQYYNGEERAKGNILERFSAQQFPDLHSELNLSSLELGDSALYFCASSGTSGRALFGPGTRLTVL.

There are many counts of this clonotype. The chain has TRBV12-3 or TRBV12-4 and TRBJ2-7; 10 nucleotides line up with TRBD1. This CDR3 comprises 15 residues. J gave up 3 bases and V 6 bases, and 8 bases lay outside the gene matches. CDR3 amino acids: CASRSGTGDRYEQYF. CDR3 sequence (DNA): TGTGCCAGCAGGTCCGGGACAGGGGACCGCTACGAGCAGTACTTC.

This clonotype was seen at least ten times. The J gene is TRBJ2-2, the V gene TRBV3-1; 14 nucleotides agree with TRBD2. The trim removed 0 bases at V and 2 bases at J, leaving 8 bases unmatched. The CDR3 has 20 residues. Germline V lookup: CDR1 LGHDT, CDR2 YNNKEL (reference sequence). The CDR3 bases are TGTGCCAGCAGCCAAGATGTGACTAGCGGGGGGGTGATTAACACCGGGGAGCTGTTTTTT. It translates to CASSQDVTSGGVINTGELFF.

V gene TRBV4-3 combines with J gene TRBJ2-7; 12 nucleotides agree with TRBD2. The CDR3 spans 16 residues. Germline assignment: CDR1 LGHNA and CDR2 YSLEER. Losses at the gene ends were 2 bases for V and 1 base for J; bases not matched to a gene: 3. This CDR3 is CASSQNLAGGSYEQYF. The CDR3 DNA reads as TGCGCCAGCAGCCAAAATCTAGCGGGAGGGTCCTACGAGCAGTACTTC.

This clonotype was found many times. The genes are TRBV12-3 or TRBV12-4 and TRBJ2-2; D perhaps matches TRBD2 (6 bases). V dropped 3 bases and J dropped 4 bases, with 9 bases sitting between them. The CDR3 spans 14 residues. CDR3 sequence: CASSLVGSTGELFF. The CDR3 coding sequence is TGTGCCAGCAGTTTGGTCGGGAGCACCGGGGAGCTGTTTTTT.

The rearrangement links TRBV19 to TRBJ2-7; D is unresolved. Trimming took 5 bases from V and 3 from J, leaving 17 bases between them. This CDR3 is 15 amino acids long. Germline CDR1 reads LNHDA; CDR2 reads SQIVND (reference sequence). CDR3 nucleotide sequence: TGTGCCAGTAGTTTCTCGGGTCCCGTAGGCTACGAGCAGTACTTC. Amino acids: CASSFSGPVGYEQYF.

This clonotype came up many times. The chain employs TRBV20-1 and TRBJ2-1; D tentatively fits TRBD1 or TRBD2 (5 bases each). Deletions cut 0 bases from V and 13 bases from J, with 7 bases between. CDR3 size: 10 residues. Germline loops: CDR1 DFQATT, CDR2 SNEGSKA (reference sequence). The CDR3 DNA reads as TGCAGTGCTAGAGATGGGGGACAGTTCTTC. Translating it yields CSARDGGQFF.

The table lists this clonotype with many counts. The chain combines TRBV4-3 with TRBJ2-6; possible D gene TRBD2, 5 bases. V shed 1 base and J shed 0 bases, with 13 bases lying between them. The CDR3 is made up of 18 amino acids. The germline V gene encodes CDR1 LGHNA and CDR2 YSLEER. CDR3 in amino acids: CASSQGAGGISGANVLTF. The CDR3, as DNA: TGCGCCAGCAGCCAAGGGGCAGGAGGAATCTCTGGGGCCAACGTCCTGACTTTC.

There are many counts of this clonotype. The chain carries TRBV3-1 and TRBJ2-5; TRBD1 or TRBD2 may be the D gene (5 bases each). Looked up from germline, CDR1 is LGHDT and CDR2 is YNNKEL (reference sequence). The length of the CDR3 is 16 residues. V was clipped by 4 bases and J by 4 bases, with 19 bases between them. In DNA, the CDR3 is TGTGCCAGCAGCCTAGATCTAACGGGGCTTGCAGAGACCCAGTACTTC. It is translated as CASSLDLTGLAETQYF.

The chain combines TRBV7-6 with TRBJ2-3; 7 positions match TRBD1. The CDR3 covers 19 residues. With 3 bases clipped from V and 6 bases from J, the junction kept 21 bases outside the gene matches. Looked up from germline, CDR1 is SGHVS and CDR2 is FNYEAQ. CDR3 in amino acids: CASSLRQGSSFSESDTQYF. The CDR3 DNA reads TGTGCCAGCAGCTTGCGACAGGGATCCTCATTTTCGGAATCGGATACGCAGTATTTT.

This clonotype was observed at least ten times. The gene calls are TRBV5-1 and TRBJ2-7; 11 nucleotides agree with TRBD2. The length of the CDR3 is 15 residues. CDR1 is SGHRS and CDR2 is YFSETQ in the germline V gene. With V trimmed by 2 bases and J by 6 bases, 7 bases remained unmatched. This CDR3 reads CASSFRTSGRTEQYF. CDR3 in DNA: TGCGCCAGCAGCTTCCGAACTAGCGGGAGAACCGAGCAGTACTTC.

A few counts support this clonotype. The chain combines TRBV7-9 with TRBJ2-7, with TRBD2 matching 8 bases. The J segment lost 1 base and the V segment lost 5 bases, leaving 7 bases of the junction unmatched. The CDR3 spans 15 residues. Germline CDR1 reads SEHNR; CDR2 reads FQNEAQ (reference sequence). The CDR3 bases are TGTGCCAGCAGCCCTAGTGGCGGGAGGTCCTACGAGCAGTACTTC. This gives the protein CASSPSGGRSYEQYF.

This clonotype was found many times. The J gene is TRBJ2-1, the V gene TRBV20-1; 9 nucleotides agree with TRBD2. V was pared by 4 bases and J by 4 bases, with 8 bases of the junction left unmatched. The V gene's germline CDR1 is DFQATT and CDR2 SNEGSKA (reference sequence). CDR3 size: 15 residues. CDR3 nucleotide sequence: TGCAGTGCTACGGGAGGACTAGCGTTATACAATGAGCAGTTCTTC. The encoded protein is CSATGGLALYNEQFF.

This clonotype was recorded many times. The chain joins TRBV7-9 to TRBJ2-1; 8 bases fit TRBD2. Trimming cost V 5 bases and J 8 bases; bases outside gene matches: 8. Germline assignment: CDR1 SEHNR and CDR2 FQNEAQ (reference sequence). CDR3 length: 14 amino acids. The CDR3 sequence: CASSPTGTRDEQFF. The CDR3, as DNA: TGTGCCAGCAGCCCTACCGGGACTAGGGATGAGCAGTTCTTC.

This clonotype was found many times. The chain combines TRBV20-1 with TRBJ2-1, with D unresolved. With 7 bases removed from V and 6 bases from J, the gap between germline ends came to 13 bases. The CDR3 consists of 12 residues. CDR1 is DFQATT and CDR2 is SNEGSKA in the germline V gene (reference sequence). CDR3 bases: TGCAGTGGGGATCCCTCCGCCAATGAGCAGTTCTTC. Translating gives CSGDPSANEQFF.

The table lists this clonotype with many counts. The J gene is TRBJ2-3, the V gene TRBV4-1, with 7 bases matching TRBD2. V lost 1 base to trimming and J lost 5 bases; unmatched junction nucleotides: 9. Germline assignment: CDR1 MGHRA and CDR2 YSYEKL. This CDR3 is built from 16 residues. The CDR3 nucleotides read TGCGCCAGCAGCCAAGTAGAGGGAGGGCCGGGAGATACGCAGTATTTT. Amino acids: CASSQVEGGPGDTQYF.

The sample holds many counts of this clonotype. The chain combines TRBV7-2 with TRBJ2-7; D gene ambiguous. This CDR3 has 13 residues. Germline V gene lookup returns CDR1 SGHTA and CDR2 FQGNSA. Between the trimmed V and J ends, which lost 2 bases and 2 bases, there was a span of 7 bases. The CDR3 nucleotides are TGTGCCAGCAGCTTAAATTCCCCCTACGAGCAGTACTTC. It specifies CASSLNSPYEQYF. Supplemented by reference TRBV7-2 and TRBJ2-7, the full variable domain reads GAGVSQSPSNKVTEKGKDVELRCDPISGHTALYWYRQSLGQGLEFLIYFQGNSAPDKSGLPSDRFSAERTGGSVSTLTIQRTQQEDSAVYLCASSLNSPYEQYFGPGTRLTVT.

This clonotype was recorded at least ten times. The gene calls are TRBV15 and TRBJ2-7; 9 bases map to TRBD1. Germline-derived CDR1 and CDR2 are LNHNV and YYDKDF (reference sequence). Trimming cost V 3 bases and J 3 bases; bases outside gene matches: 9. The CDR3 extends over 16 amino acids. The CDR3 here is CATSSKWTGAGYEQYF. In nucleotides, the CDR3 is TGTGCCACCAGCAGCAAATGGACAGGGGCTGGCTACGAGCAGTACTTC.